A single sample is the source of the 5 T cell receptor beta chains below, sequenced in a study of T cell repertoires in cytomegalovirus infection. TCRdb reanalysed the reads using MiXCR and keeps one entry per CDR3 protein. Of some 200,000 distinct CDR3 sequences in the sample, nearly 9.5% are singletons; the top ten hold roughly 4.8%. The source material was PBMCs. Source of these receptors: a human donor in good health (CMV status not recorded). Some clones in this sample may be carry-over from other donors' samples.

This clonotype came up many times. This sequence joins TRBV15 and TRBJ1-2; 10 nucleotides agree with TRBD1. The CDR3 has 18 amino acids. Per germline, CDR1 LNHNV and CDR2 YYDKDF (reference sequence). Trimming at V came to 0 bases and at J to 2 bases, leaving 9 bases not matched to a gene. The CDR3, as DNA: TGTGCCACCAGCAGAGAACGGGACAGGGGACACTCCAACTATGGCTACACCTTC. Its translation: CATSRERDRGHSNYGYTF.

This clonotype has a handful of counts. The J gene is TRBJ1-1, the V gene TRBV6-2 or TRBV6-3; TRBD1 agrees at 7 bases. The V gene end was trimmed by 5 bases and the J gene end by 0 bases; junction bases not matched to a gene: 18. CDR3 length: 19 amino acids. The germline gives CDR1 MNHEY, CDR2 SVGEGT. CDR3 coding DNA: TGTGCCAGCAGTCTTCGCGCTCCGGGACAGCCGAGGTTGAACACTGAAGCTTTCTTT. Protein: CASSLRAPGQPRLNTEAFF.

This clonotype appeared many times. The J gene is TRBJ1-1, the V gene TRBV29-1, with TRBD1 as a possible D gene (6 bases). The CDR3 loop spans 12 amino acids. Looked up from germline, CDR1 is SQVTM and CDR2 is ANQGSEA. With 7 bases removed from V and 4 bases from J, the gap between germline ends came to 13 bases. CDR3 in DNA: TGCAGCGCCAGGGGATGGGTCACTGAAGCTTTCTTT. Translating gives CSARGWVTEAFF.

This clonotype was seen at least ten times. The J gene is TRBJ2-7, the V gene TRBV7-9; possibly TRBD2 for D (5 bases). Germline-derived CDR1 and CDR2 are SEHNR and FQNEAQ (reference sequence). The ends were cut back, 2 bases at V and 6 bases at J, with 14 bases in the middle. The length of the CDR3 is 14 residues. CDR3 amino acids: CASSLNFGMGEQYF. CDR3 coding DNA: TGTGCCAGCAGCTTAAACTTCGGGATGGGCGAGCAGTACTTC. The variable domain in full, with the rest retrieved from reference TRBV7-9 and TRBJ2-7, is DTGVSQNPRHKITKRGQNVTFRCDPISEHNRLYWYRQTLGQGPEFLTYFQNEAQLEKSRLLSDRFSAERPKGSFSTLEIQRTEQGDSAMYLCASSLNFGMGEQYFGPGTRLTVT.

This clonotype was recorded many times. CDR3 protein: CAISESMAGGYNEQFF. In nucleotides, the CDR3 is TGTGCCATCAGTGAGTCGATGGCGGGAGGTTACAATGAGCAGTTCTTC. The chain couples TRBV10-3 to TRBJ2-1; 8 bases map to TRBD2. The CDR3 loop spans 16 amino acids. Germline V CDR1 and CDR2: ENHRY, SYGVKD. With V trimmed by 0 bases and J by 4 bases, 5 bases remained unmatched.